The 23 T cell receptor beta chains below were found in one sample sequenced in a study of cytotoxic CD8 clonotypes in ibrutinib-treated CLL. Produced via immunoSEQ multiplex PCR; TCRdb's table is partial and in-frame only. The table includes around 50,000 clones, roughly three fifths detected once. Material: PBMCs, obtained after 24 months of ibrutinib treatment. These receptors all come from a human donor with chronic lymphocytic leukemia.

The chain carries TRBV5-1 and TRBJ1-2; 12 bases fit TRBD1. Per the germline V gene, CDR1 is SGHRS and CDR2 is YFSETQ. The CDR3 has 17 amino acids. J lost 2 bases, V lost 4 bases, and 9 bases had no gene match. The CDR3 bases are TGCGCCAGCAGCCTCGACGTGGGACAGGGGGCCAACTATGGCTACACCTTC. Residues: CASSLDVGQGANYGYTF.

V usage is TRBV5-1 and J usage is TRBJ2-5; 8 positions agree with TRBD2. The CDR3 runs to 15 residues. Germline trimming cut 3 bases from V and 5 bases from J; bases unmatched to any gene: 9. Germline V CDR1 and CDR2: SGHRS, YFSETQ. CDR3 sequence (DNA): TGCGCCAGCAGCTCGGTGACTAGCGCTTCGGAGACCCAGTACTTC. Translating it yields CASSSVTSASETQYF.

V gene TRBV5-6 combines with J gene TRBJ2-7; 12 positions agree with TRBD2. Germline V gives CDR1 SGHDT, CDR2 YYEEEE. The length of the CDR3 is 15 residues. The trim removed 0 bases at V and 7 bases at J, leaving 5 bases unmatched. This CDR3 reads CASSLVLAGGLEQYV. The CDR3 coding sequence is TGTGCCAGCAGCTTGGTTCTAGCGGGGGGGCTTGAGCAGTACGTC.

V gene TRBV27 combines with J gene TRBJ1-2, with TRBD1 matching over 9 bases. With 8 bases clipped from V and 8 bases from J, the junction kept 18 bases outside the gene matches. In germline, CDR1 is MNHEY, CDR2 SMNVEV (reference sequence). CDR3 length: 16 residues. As DNA, the CDR3 is TGTGCCAGCGCCTCCCAATGGGGACAGGGAGTCGGAGGCTACACCTTC. It is translated as CASASQWGQGVGGYTF.

V is TRBV7-6 and J is TRBJ1-2; D is ambiguous. Trimming stripped 11 bases from V and 7 bases from J, with 20 bases between. This CDR3 has 13 amino acids. Germline V gene data show CDR1 as SGHVS and CDR2 as FNYEAQ. CDR3 protein: CARGKSYGIGYTF. The CDR3 nucleotides read TGTGCCCGCGGGAAGTCCTATGGTATTGGCTACACCTTC.

This clone was recorded once. V and J are TRBV19 and TRBJ2-5; 11 bases agree with TRBD2. V gave up 3 bases and J gave up 5 bases; unmatched junction bases: 11. CDR3 length: 17 amino acids. Looked up from germline, CDR1 is LNHDA and CDR2 is SQIVND (reference sequence). CDR3 residues: CASSMRVSGGAVETQYF. The CDR3 DNA is TGTGCCAGTAGTATGAGGGTTAGCGGGGGGGCCGTGGAGACCCAGTACTTC.

The chain combines TRBV28 with TRBJ2-5, with a weak D call TRBD1 (5 bases). From germline, CDR1 is MDHEN and CDR2 SYDVKM. There are 15 residues in the CDR3. Trimming took off 5 bases at V and 3 bases at J, with 16 bases between the two ends. CDR3 sequence reads: CASSGPSTEEETQYF. CDR3 bases: TGTGCCAGCAGTGGCCCTTCGACAGAGGAAGAGACCCAGTACTTC.

This chain links TRBV19 with TRBJ2-1; TRBD1 is a possible D gene (6 bases). The CDR3 runs 14 residues. The ends were cut back, 5 bases at V and 9 bases at J, with 17 bases in the middle. Germline V gives CDR1 LNHDA, CDR2 SQIVND (reference sequence). As DNA, the CDR3 is TGTGCCAGTAGTCCCCGATATCTCAGGGGTGAGCAGTTCTTC. This codes for CASSPRYLRGEQFF.

Ten or more counts support this clone. The chain combines TRBV15 with TRBJ2-3, with D unresolved. CDR3 length: 13 amino acids. Trimming took 8 bases from V and 0 from J, leaving 9 bases between them. Germline V gene lookup returns CDR1 LNHNV and CDR2 YYDKDF (reference sequence). CDR3 protein: CATRRKSTDTQYF. Here the CDR3 DNA reads TGTGCCACCCGAAGAAAAAGCACAGATACGCAGTATTTT.

The chain couples TRBV5-1 to TRBJ2-3, with 13 nucleotides matching TRBD2. The CDR3 runs 15 residues. Germline V gene sequence: CDR1 SGHRS, CDR2 YFSETQ. J was trimmed by 4 bases and V by 6 bases; bases with no gene match: 5. The CDR3: CASTMTSGGPDTQYF. Here the CDR3 DNA reads TGCGCCAGCACAATGACTAGCGGGGGGCCAGATACGCAGTATTTT.

The chain has TRBV29-1 and TRBJ2-2; D may be TRBD2 (5 bases). CDR3 length: 13 residues. Trimming pared 6 bases from V and 0 bases from J, leaving 8 bases between. Germline V lookup: CDR1 SQVTM, CDR2 ANQGSEA. CDR3 DNA sequence: TGCAGCGTCAGGACTTCGAACACCGGGGAGCTGTTTTTT. This translates into CSVRTSNTGELFF.

The chain has TRBV25-1 and TRBJ2-3, with TRBD2 identical over 13 bases. The CDR3 is 14 amino acids. V was clipped by 8 bases and J by 9 bases; unmatched bases: 8. The germline V gene encodes CDR1 MGHDK and CDR2 SYGVNS. The CDR3 DNA sequence: TGTGCCAGCTGCGGACTAGCGGGGGTAGGCACGCAGTATTTT. This encodes CASCGLAGVGTQYF.

This chain connects TRBV27 to TRBJ2-5; the match to TRBD2 covers 8 bases. The CDR3 runs to 15 residues. Germline V gene lookup returns CDR1 MNHEY and CDR2 SMNVEV (reference sequence). V gave up 1 base and J gave up 5 bases; unmatched junction bases: 6. The CDR3 protein is CASSLFAGGRETQYF. The CDR3, as DNA: TGTGCCAGCAGTTTATTCGCGGGGGGTAGGGAGACCCAGTACTTC.

The V and J genes are TRBV2 and TRBJ2-5; 12 positions match TRBD2. Germline lookup yields CDR1 SNHLY and CDR2 FYNNEI. This CDR3 spans 16 amino acids. With V trimmed by 4 bases and J by 5 bases, 8 bases remained unmatched. DNA for the CDR3: TGTGCCAGCAGTGTATTGACTAGCGGGAGCGGGGAGACCCAGTACTTC. Translation gives CASSVLTSGSGETQYF.

This clone was seen more than once but under ten times. V is TRBV21-1 and J is TRBJ1-2. TRBV21-1 is a documented pseudogene. The CDR3 is made up of 15 amino acids. The CDR3 DNA sequence: TGTGCCAGCAGCAAAGAGAACGGGGGACACTATGGCTACACCTTC. Translation gives CASSKENGGHYGYTF.

Only a few counts were recorded for this clone. The chain employs TRBV6-5 and TRBJ2-2; a weak D match, TRBD1 (5 bases). V was shortened by 6 bases and J by 1 base, with 9 bases between the two germline ends. Germline V gene sequence: CDR1 MNHEY, CDR2 SVGAGI. The CDR3 spans 14 residues. The DNA of the CDR3 is TGTGCCAGCAGGGGGCGTGGGAACACCGGGGAGCTGTTTTTT. Protein: CASRGRGNTGELFF.

This chain links TRBV5-1 with TRBJ2-5, with 9 bases lining up with TRBD1. This CDR3 is built from 15 residues. Germline V gives CDR1 SGHRS, CDR2 YFSETQ. The V gene end was trimmed by 5 bases and the J gene end by 4 bases; junction bases not matched to a gene: 9. The DNA for the CDR3 is TGCGCCAGCAGTTGGACAGGGGCCCCCTTAGAGACCCAGTACTTC. This translates into CASSWTGAPLETQYF.

This rearrangement joins TRBV6-1 to TRBJ2-5; a possible D gene is TRBD2 (5 bases). Germline V CDR1 and CDR2: MNHNS, SASEGT. Trimming removed 8 bases from V and 5 bases from J, with 21 bases in between. The CDR3 has 15 amino acids. The CDR3 DNA follows: TGTGCCAGCCGGGATAATGCTGCAAAGGCGGAGACCCAGTACTTC. It encodes CASRDNAAKAETQYF.

The rearrangement uses TRBV6-1 and TRBJ2-7; D is perhaps TRBD2 (5 bases). CDR3 length equals 15 residues. The ends were cut back, 6 bases at V and 1 base at J, with 16 bases in the middle. Looked up from germline, CDR1 is MNHNS and CDR2 is SASEGT. Here the CDR3 DNA reads TGTGCCAGCAGCCCCGGAGGCAGGCCATCCTACGAGCAGTACTTC. Amino acid sequence: CASSPGGRPSYEQYF.

The genes are TRBV4-1 and TRBJ2-7, with TRBD1 matching over 10 bases. The CDR3 runs 15 residues. After removal of 3 bases from V and 4 bases from J, the junction contained 6 bases not matched to a gene. Germline loops: CDR1 MGHRA, CDR2 YSYEKL. This CDR3 reads CASSQVGQGGYEQYV. The CDR3 region has the DNA TGCGCCAGCAGCCAGGTCGGACAGGGGGGATACGAGCAGTACGTC.

V is TRBV6-5 and J is TRBJ2-1; weak D call: TRBD1 (7 bases). The CDR3 length is 15 residues. CDR1 is MNHEY and CDR2 is SVGAGI in the germline V gene. The V gene lost 8 bases and the J gene lost 0 bases, with 14 bases spanning the gap. CDR3: CASSQGGSSYNEQFF. CDR3 nucleotide sequence: TGTGCCAGCTCTCAGGGGGGTAGCTCCTACAATGAGCAGTTCTTC.

This clone has ten or more counts. The rearrangement joins TRBV6-1 to TRBJ2-5; TRBD2 matches 7 bases. The germline V gene has CDR1 MNHNS and CDR2 SASEGT. This CDR3 contains 13 residues. The trim removed 8 bases at V and 4 bases at J, leaving 7 bases unmatched. CDR3 coding DNA: TGTGCCAGCCGCCGCGGGGGAAGAGAGACCCAGTACTTC. This translates into CASRRGGRETQYF.

The gene calls are TRBV4-1 and TRBJ2-7; 11 bases align to TRBD1. This CDR3 has 16 residues. Germline V gives CDR1 MGHRA, CDR2 YSYEKL. V dropped 0 bases and J dropped 4; count of bases not matched to a gene: 5. The CDR3 spells CASSQDPGQGVYEQYF. The CDR3 DNA follows: TGCGCCAGCAGCCAAGATCCGGGACAGGGGGTATACGAGCAGTACTTC.